This passage covers 22 T cell receptor beta chains from one sample sequenced in a study of human T cells and chemical hapten exposure. Regarding time point: healthy volunteer bleed at 6 weeks. Total RNA came from unfractionated whole blood. TCRdb used MiXCR to reprocess the RACE reads, holding one entry per CDR3 protein. The repertoire holds roughly 80,000 distinct CDR3 sequences, with 8.6% as singletons. The material sequenced was whole blood. These TCRs come from a female donor in good health. Some clones in this sample may be carry-over from other donors' samples.

This clonotype was detected many times. In DNA, the CDR3 is TGTGCCAGCAGCCGAGGGTCAGCGGGGGGGCGATACATTCAGTACTTC. The encoded protein is CASSRGSAGGRYIQYF. The chain couples TRBV3-1 to TRBJ2-4; TRBD2 agrees at 10 bases. The ends lost 4 bases at V and 8 bases at J; junction bases unmatched: 11. This CDR3 region has 16 residues. Germline V CDR1 and CDR2: LGHDT, YNNKEL (reference sequence).

This clonotype was seen ten or more times. The chain has TRBV5-1 and TRBJ2-5, with 8 positions matching TRBD2. Unmatched junction bases numbered 9, after V lost 4 bases and J lost 4 bases. The CDR3 runs to 15 residues. Germline V CDR1 and CDR2: SGHRS, YFSETQ. The DNA for the CDR3 is TGCGCCAGCAGCCTAACTCCCGGGAGGGCAGAGACCCAGTACTTC. Translated, it gives CASSLTPGRAETQYF.

This rearrangement joins TRBV15 to TRBJ2-2; D tentatively reads TRBD1 or TRBD2 (5 bases each). This CDR3 is built from 17 residues. Germline CDR1 reads LNHNV; CDR2 reads YYDKDF (reference sequence). Between the trimmed V and J ends, which lost 2 bases and 3 bases, there was a span of 16 bases. The CDR3 DNA sequence: TGTGCCACCAGCAGAACCGGGACCCCGGCGCACACCGGGGAGCTGTTTTTT. Translating gives CATSRTGTPAHTGELFF.

Regarding this clonotype: The germline gene is not matched at one end of the junction; a read error may be the cause. The rearrangement joins TRBV2 to TRBJ1-4; maybe TRBD1 (5 bases). The CDR3 contains 15 residues. Germline V CDR1 and CDR2: SNHLY, FYNNEI. CDR3 sequence reads: CTSSDVGPFSEKLFF. Written as DNA, the CDR3 is TGTACCAGCAGTGATGTGGGGCCGTTTAGTGAAAAACTGTTTTTT.

The J gene is TRBJ1-1, the V gene TRBV12-3 or TRBV12-4; D not certain. The CDR3 length is 17 residues. Trimming removed 4 bases at V and 3 bases at J, with 21 bases between. The CDR3 protein is CASSSSSPYLYDTEAFF. CDR3 bases: TGTGCCAGCAGTTCCTCTTCCCCCTACCTTTACGACACTGAAGCTTTCTTT.

The sample holds a few counts of this clonotype. The DNA of the CDR3 is TGTGCCAGCAGCTTAAAATCGCACACAGATACGCAGTATTTT. The encoded protein is CASSLKSHTDTQYF. The chain has TRBV13 and TRBJ2-3; no clear D. This CDR3 is built from 14 residues. V was clipped by 2 bases and J by 2 bases, with 8 bases between them. Germline V gene lookup returns CDR1 PRHDT and CDR2 FYEKMQ (reference sequence).

This clonotype has a count of ten or more. The chain recombines TRBV12-3 or TRBV12-4 with TRBJ1-5; weak D call: TRBD1 (5 bases). V lost 2 bases and J 3 bases, leaving 11 bases between the germline ends. This CDR3 has 15 residues. This CDR3 is CASSLKGLDNQPQHF. In DNA form, the CDR3 reads TGTGCCAGCAGTTTAAAGGGGTTGGACAATCAGCCCCAGCATTTT.

This clonotype has ten or more counts. The V gene is TRBV12-3 or TRBV12-4, the J gene TRBJ2-3; 8 positions match TRBD2. CDR3 length: 15 amino acids. V lost 3 bases and J lost 4; bases outside the gene matches: 6. The CDR3 DNA reads TGTGCCAGCAGTTTCGGGGGGGCATCCTCAGATACGCAGTATTTT. Translating gives CASSFGGASSDTQYF.

This clonotype was seen only a few times. The chain joins TRBV6-1 to TRBJ2-7; 7 nucleotides agree with TRBD1. CDR1 is MNHNS, CDR2 SASEGT, per germline. This CDR3 spans 12 amino acids. Germline trimming cut 8 bases from V and 4 bases from J; bases unmatched to any gene: 5. CDR3 bases: TGTGCCAGCGGTGCCAGGGGGTACGAGCAGTACTTC. Protein product: CASGARGYEQYF.

This clonotype was detected ten times or more. This chain links TRBV9 with TRBJ2-3; D remains unclear. V was trimmed by 4 bases and J by 1 base, leaving 7 bases between them. Germline CDR1 and CDR2: SGDLS and YYNGEE. CDR3 length equals 13 residues. In DNA, the CDR3 is TGTGCCAGCAGCAGACGAGGCACAGATACGCAGTATTTT. As protein: CASSRRGTDTQYF. The full variable domain, in which reference TRBV9 and TRBJ2-3 provide the parts outside the CDR3, is DSGVTQTPKHLITATGQRVTLRCSPRSGDLSVYWYQQSLDQGLQFLIQYYNGEERAKGNILERFSAQQFPDLHSELNLSSLELGDSALYFCASSRRGTDTQYFGPGTRLTVL.

A few counts support this clonotype. This chain links TRBV7-2 with TRBJ1-1; the D is unclear. V lost 5 bases to trimming and J lost 1 base, with 8 bases between them. The CDR3 extends over 13 amino acids. Germline V gene sequence: CDR1 SGHTA, CDR2 FQGNSA. This CDR3 reads CASSTHRNTEAFF. The CDR3 coding sequence is TGTGCCAGCAGCACGCACAGGAACACTGAAGCTTTCTTT.

The table lists this clonotype with many counts. One end of the junction is discordant with germline, which a read error may explain. V and J are TRBV11-1 and TRBJ2-1, with D possibly being TRBD1 or TRBD2 (6 bases each). Germline assignment: CDR1 SGHAT and CDR2 FQDESV (reference sequence). The CDR3 has 15 residues. Here the CDR3 DNA reads TGTGCCAGCAGATTAGGGGGGATGGGCACAGGTGAGCAGTTCTTC. Translating it yields CASRLGGMGTGEQFF.

The V gene is TRBV20-1, the J gene TRBJ2-3; the match to TRBD2 covers 10 bases. With V trimmed by 7 bases and J by 2 bases, 9 bases remained unmatched. Germline loops: CDR1 DFQATT, CDR2 SNEGSKA (reference sequence). CDR3 length equals 15 residues. The CDR3 bases are TGCAGTGTAGTTCTGCTAGCGGGGGCCACAGATACGCAGTATTTT. This sequence encodes CSVVLLAGATDTQYF.

This clonotype was seen a few times. The V and J genes are TRBV20-1 and TRBJ1-1, with 7 bases that match TRBD1. The V gene's germline CDR1 is DFQATT and CDR2 SNEGSKA (reference sequence). The ends lost 3 bases at V and 7 bases at J; junction bases unmatched: 11. CDR3 length: 14 amino acids. CDR3 in amino acids: CSASDRVGLGEAFF. The CDR3 DNA sequence: TGCAGTGCTAGTGACAGGGTGGGGCTTGGTGAAGCTTTCTTT.

J is TRBJ2-5 and V is TRBV28; D gene ambiguous. V lost 10 bases and J 2 bases, leaving 14 bases between the germline ends. The germline CDR1 and CDR2 sequences are MDHEN and SYDVKM. CDR3 length: 13 residues. In nucleotides, the CDR3 is TGTGCCACATGGGCGGAAAATCAAGAGACCCAGTACTTC. Protein product: CATWAENQETQYF.

The chain couples TRBV2 to TRBJ2-3; a possible D gene is TRBD1 (5 bases). CDR1 is SNHLY, CDR2 FYNNEI, per germline. V was shortened by 5 bases and J by 0 bases, with 9 bases between the two germline ends. This CDR3 comprises 14 residues. As DNA, the CDR3 is TGTGCCAGCAGTTGGGGCACTAGCACAGATACGCAGTATTTT. Translated: CASSWGTSTDTQYF.

This clonotype was observed many times. V and J are TRBV7-8 and TRBJ2-7; 13 bases match TRBD2. Germline V gene sequence: CDR1 SGHVS, CDR2 FQNEAQ. The CDR3 loop spans 16 amino acids. Trimming at V came to 3 bases and at J to 3 bases, leaving 5 bases not matched to a gene. CDR3 DNA sequence: TGTGCCAGCAGCTTTACTAGCGGGGGGGCTGGCTACGAGCAGTACTTC. It translates to CASSFTSGGAGYEQYF.

The rearrangement uses TRBV5-6 and TRBJ1-5; a possible D gene is TRBD1 (5 bases). Germline CDR1 is SGHDT and CDR2 is YYEEEE. Between the trimmed V and J ends, which lost 2 bases and 6 bases, there was a span of 15 bases. The CDR3 spans 15 residues. The DNA for the CDR3 is TGTGCCAGCAGCTTCAGGGCTGGGGCAGGTCAGCCCCAGCATTTT. Its translation is CASSFRAGAGQPQHF.

The sample holds a few counts of this clonotype. V is TRBV3-1 and J is TRBJ1-6; D is unresolved. Germline assignment: CDR1 LGHDT and CDR2 YNNKEL (reference sequence). V was clipped by 0 bases and J by 9 bases, with 3 bases between them. The CDR3 has 12 residues. The CDR3 loop is CASSQDGSPLHF. The CDR3, as DNA: TGTGCCAGCAGCCAAGATGGTTCACCCCTCCACTTT.

In this sample, this clonotype turned up a few times. V gene TRBV20-1 combines with J gene TRBJ2-2; unclear D gene. The CDR3 has 14 amino acids. CDR1 DFQATT and CDR2 SNEGSKA come from the germline V gene (reference sequence). The V and J ends lost 3 bases and 7 bases respectively, with 15 bases between them. This CDR3 is CSARSPGVVGELFF. As DNA, the CDR3 is TGCAGTGCTAGGAGCCCTGGGGTGGTCGGGGAGCTGTTTTTT.

This clonotype has just a few counts. This chain connects TRBV6-5 to TRBJ2-7, with unresolved D. The CDR3 runs to 15 residues. Germline V gives CDR1 MNHEY, CDR2 SVGAGI. Trimming stripped 2 bases from V and 2 bases from J, with 13 bases between. This chain's CDR3 is CASSYEYQAPYEQYF. The CDR3 DNA is TGTGCCAGCAGTTACGAGTACCAGGCTCCCTACGAGCAGTACTTC.

V is TRBV6-4 and J is TRBJ1-1, with D possibly being TRBD1 (5 bases). This CDR3 is built from 14 residues. The ends were cut back, 6 bases at V and 4 bases at J, with 15 bases in the middle. The V gene's germline CDR1 is MRHNA and CDR2 SNTAGT. The CDR3 DNA sequence: TGTGCCAGCAGAGCCGACAGTTCTCGCACTGAAGCTTTCTTT. Protein sequence: CASRADSSRTEAFF.